This TCR beta chain emerged from a study of blood T cell repertoires in COVID-19. The table came from immunoSEQ multiplex PCR; TCRdb's copy has only in-frame clones and leaves some out. The table shows about 74,000 clones, with around 87% occurring only once. Per the germline V gene, CDR1 is SGHTA and CDR2 is FQGTGA. Trimming removed 5 bases from V and 8 bases from J; junction bases left unmatched: 13. This CDR3 has 16 amino acids. Sequencing was carried out using peripheral blood. The origin of this receptor is an elderly woman with active or convalescent COVID-19. V is TRBV7-3 and J is TRBJ2-3, with 10 bases that match TRBD2. Written as DNA, the CDR3 is TGTGCCAGCAGCCCGCTAGCGGGGGCCGATTACGGTACGCAGTATTTT. Encoded protein: CASSPLAGADYGTQYF.